The next 20 T cell receptor beta chains were all read from a single sample in a study of blood T cell repertoires in COVID-19. Data came from immunoSEQ multiplex PCR; TCRdb stores just in-frame clones and leaves some out. The sample lists some 320,000 clones; roughly 86% were seen once. Sequenced: peripheral blood. Receptor source: a woman in her 50s who had recovered from COVID-19.

The chain couples TRBV6-5 to TRBJ2-1, with D maybe TRBD2 (6 bases). The germline gives CDR1 MNHEY, CDR2 SVGAGI. Trimming removed 0 bases from V and 4 bases from J, with 13 bases in between. This CDR3 region has 16 residues. Here the CDR3 DNA reads TGTGCCAGCAGTTACTCGAGCGGGCTAGGGTACAATGAGCAGTTCTTC. Translated, it gives CASSYSSGLGYNEQFF.

The J gene is TRBJ2-6, the V gene TRBV28; weak D call: TRBD2 (5 bases). The CDR3 contains 17 residues. The ends were cut back, 5 bases at V and 0 bases at J, with 14 bases in the middle. Germline loops: CDR1 MDHEN, CDR2 SYDVKM. Here the CDR3 DNA reads TGTGCCAGCAGTCTTTTCCGGGGTTCCTCTGGGGCCAACGTCCTGACTTTC. Encoded protein: CASSLFRGSSGANVLTF.

This chain connects TRBV7-8 to TRBJ1-5; tentative D call: TRBD1 (5 bases). Germline V lookup: CDR1 SGHVS, CDR2 FQNEAQ. This CDR3 is 15 amino acids long. The V end was cut by 3 bases, the J end by 3 bases, with 12 bases between. The CDR3 nucleotides read TGTGCCAGCAGCTTGGGGCGCGCGGTCAATCAGCCCCAGCATTTT. The encoded protein is CASSLGRAVNQPQHF.

The V and J genes are TRBV12-3 or TRBV12-4 and TRBJ1-2; D unresolved. V was trimmed by 6 bases and J by 4 bases, leaving 12 bases between them. The CDR3 covers 13 residues. In DNA form, the CDR3 reads TGTGCCAGCAGGGGGAGGCTTATCTATGGCTACACCTTC. This encodes CASRGRLIYGYTF.

Here the CDR3 reads CASSQGRYQAEAFF. The CDR3 DNA is TGTGCCAGCAGCCAAGGCCGATATCAGGCTGAAGCTTTCTTT. This chain connects TRBV3-1 (or the pseudogene TRBV3-2) to TRBJ1-1; D is unresolved. The CDR3 is 14 amino acids. Trimming removed 1 base from V and 6 bases from J, with 12 bases in between. Germline V lookup: CDR1 LGHDT, CDR2 YNNKEL (reference sequence).

V and J are TRBV6-2 or TRBV6-3 and TRBJ2-2; 14 bases are shared with TRBD2. V was pared by 4 bases and J by 6 bases, with 7 bases of the junction left unmatched. The CDR3 runs to 17 residues. Germline CDR1 and CDR2: MNHEY and SVGEGT. The CDR3 loop is CASSWTSGRFGAGELFF. The CDR3 DNA reads as TGTGCCAGCAGTTGGACTAGCGGGAGGTTCGGGGCCGGGGAGCTGTTTTTT.

The V call is TRBV5-1, the J call TRBJ2-7; 10 bases fit TRBD2. This CDR3 contains 16 residues. CDR1 and CDR2 from the germline V gene are SGHRS and YFSETQ. V gave up 5 bases and J gave up 6 bases; unmatched junction bases: 14. The CDR3: CASSRSAGGRTPEQYF. The CDR3, as DNA: TGCGCCAGCAGTCGGTCAGCGGGGGGGCGTACCCCCGAGCAGTACTTC.

This sequence joins TRBV28 and TRBJ1-2; D may be TRBD1 (6 bases). Germline CDR1 reads MDHEN; CDR2 reads SYDVKM. This CDR3 has 13 amino acids. Trimming took off 5 bases at V and 8 bases at J, with 15 bases between the two ends. The CDR3 DNA is TGTGCCAGCAGTACCCCCTCAGGGGACGGCTACACCTTC. Amino acids: CASSTPSGDGYTF.

The chain has TRBV5-1 and TRBJ2-7, with TRBD2 matching 13 bases. After removal of 4 bases from V and 4 bases from J, the junction contained 5 bases not matched to a gene. Germline V gene sequence: CDR1 SGHRS, CDR2 YFSETQ. This CDR3 spans 15 amino acids. CDR3 sequence: CASSPRTSGSYEQYF. CDR3 DNA: TGCGCCAGCAGCCCAAGGACTAGCGGGAGTTACGAGCAGTACTTC.

This clone was counted between two and nine times. This chain uses TRBV7-2 with TRBJ1-2, with TRBD1 identical over 9 bases. Germline V lookup: CDR1 SGHTA, CDR2 FQGNSA. V dropped 6 bases and J dropped 5; count of bases not matched to a gene: 7. The CDR3 extends over 14 amino acids. CDR3 region: CASRSTGTGYGYTF. The CDR3 region has the DNA TGTGCCAGCAGATCAACCGGGACAGGGTATGGCTACACCTTC.

The chain employs TRBV5-8 and TRBJ2-3; TRBD2 is a possible D gene (5 bases). The CDR3 is made up of 14 amino acids. V was trimmed by 6 bases and J by 3 bases, leaving 14 bases between them. Germline values: CDR1 SGHTS, CDR2 YDEGEE. The CDR3: CASTLGLQTDTQYF. The CDR3 coding sequence is TGTGCCAGCACCCTTGGACTCCAAACAGATACGCAGTATTTT.

The V and J genes are TRBV3-1 (or the pseudogene TRBV3-2) and TRBJ2-3, with 7 bases matching TRBD2. CDR1 and CDR2 (germline): LGHDT, YNNKEL (reference sequence). The CDR3 runs 17 residues. J lost 4 bases, V lost 0 bases, and 10 bases had no gene match. The CDR3 sequence is CASSQDPPSGGADTQYF. CDR3 nucleotide sequence: TGTGCCAGCAGCCAAGATCCCCCTAGCGGAGGGGCAGATACGCAGTATTTT.

This chain uses TRBV7-9 with TRBJ2-7, with 9 bases matching TRBD1. Unmatched junction bases numbered 3, after V lost 6 bases and J lost 6 bases. The germline V gene encodes CDR1 SEHNR and CDR2 FQNEAQ (reference sequence). The CDR3 consists of 12 residues. This CDR3 reads CASRGQGGEQYF. DNA of the CDR3: TGTGCCAGCAGGGGACAGGGTGGCGAGCAGTACTTC.

V usage is TRBV7-3 and J usage is TRBJ1-1; tentative D call: TRBD1 (5 bases). CDR3 length: 13 amino acids. Trimming shortened V by 5 bases and J by 11 bases, and 18 bases separated the two germline ends. Germline V lookup: CDR1 SGHTA, CDR2 FQGTGA. CDR3 coding DNA: TGTGCCAGCAGCCCTGGACATCCTAACTTTGCTTTCTTT. Translating it yields CASSPGHPNFAFF.

The chain uses TRBV6-5 and TRBJ1-5, with D unresolved. Deletions cut 6 bases from V and 5 bases from J, with 11 bases between. Germline V gene data show CDR1 as MNHEY and CDR2 as SVGAGI. The CDR3 runs 13 residues. The CDR3 protein is CASRGGRHQPQHF. Written as DNA, the CDR3 is TGTGCCAGCAGGGGAGGACGCCATCAGCCCCAGCATTTT.

The chain carries TRBV9 and TRBJ2-7; 9 positions agree with TRBD2. V lost 1 base and J lost 3; bases outside the gene matches: 5. CDR1 is SGDLS and CDR2 is YYNGEE in the germline V gene. The CDR3 extends over 15 amino acids. CDR3 bases: TGTGCCAGCAGCGTATATGGAGCGGGGGGCTACGAGCAGTACTTC. Translating it yields CASSVYGAGGYEQYF.

The chain joins TRBV7-2 to TRBJ2-2; unclear D gene. Germline values: CDR1 SGHTA, CDR2 FQGNSA. Between the trimmed V and J ends, which lost 3 bases and 4 bases, there was a span of 9 bases. The CDR3 sequence is 14 residues long. Written as DNA, the CDR3 is TGTGCCAGCAGCTTCAGATACAGCACCGGGGAGCTGTTTTTT. It codes for CASSFRYSTGELFF.

The V call is TRBV28, the J call TRBJ1-5; 7 bases agree with TRBD1. The CDR3 spans 14 residues. Trimming took 1 base from V and 9 from J; bases not matched to a gene: 6. Per germline, CDR1 MDHEN and CDR2 SYDVKM. The CDR3 DNA is TGTGCCAGCAGTTTATCAGGGGGGTCTCGGCCCCAGCATTTT. Translated: CASSLSGGSRPQHF. The complete variable domain, with remaining parts taken from reference TRBV28 and TRBJ1-5, reads DVKVTQSSRYLVKRTGEKVFLECVQDMDHENMFWYRQDPGLGLRLIYFSYDVKMKEKGDIPEGYSVSREKKERFSLILESASTNQTSMYLCASSLSGGSRPQHFGDGTRLSIL.

CDR3 loop: CASSFLGQGGQPQHF. The CDR3, as DNA: TGTGCCAGCAGTTTTCTCGGACAGGGTGGTCAGCCCCAGCATTTT. The chain recombines TRBV28 with TRBJ1-5; 8 nucleotides align to TRBD1. The CDR3 consists of 15 residues. Germline CDR1 is MDHEN and CDR2 is SYDVKM. V shed 3 bases and J 6 bases; nucleotides not matched to a gene: 7.

This clone was seen a single time. J is TRBJ2-5 and V is TRBV9; TRBD2 might be the D (6 bases). V lost 0 bases and J lost 4, with 22 bases in between. Looked up from germline, CDR1 is SGDLS and CDR2 is YYNGEE. The CDR3 is 18 residues long. Here the CDR3 DNA reads TGTGCCAGCAGCGTAGGGGCGGGATCGGCGGGGAGCGGAGAGACCCAGTACTTC. Translating it yields CASSVGAGSAGSGETQYF.